This T cell receptor beta chain was recovered during a study of PD-1 blockade in classical Hodgkin lymphoma. As for the study in general: Patients were infused with nivolumab 3 mg/kg every 2 weeks. Whole-study results and caveats: Whoever responded completely had baseline diversity much like that seen in newly diagnosed patients.

In the case of this clone: The antigen remains undetermined.

The assay was immunoSEQ multiplex PCR, and TCRdb's table has in-frame clones only and misses some. The sample has 50,000 to 65,000 clones; roughly nine tenths are singletons. Time point reported: cycle 4 day 1 (C4D1), after 6 weeks of nivolumab. Each patient's relapse followed autologous stem cell transplantation, and brentuximab vedotin exposure varied. Patients had relapsed/refractory classical Hodgkin lymphoma with complete response, partial response or progressive disease as best response. Germline loops: CDR1 LGHNA, CDR2 YNFKEQ. The CDR3 is 15 amino acids. V lost 0 bases and J lost 8; bases outside the gene matches: 8.

V gene TRBV4-2 combines with J gene TRBJ1-2; TRBD1 matches at 8 bases. The material was peripheral blood mononuclear cells (PBMCs), obtained before the fourth cycle of nivolumab. The sequence came from a human donor with classical Hodgkin lymphoma. CDR3 coding DNA: TGTGCCAGCAGCCAAGAGGGGGCAGGGGGCGACGGCTACACCTTC. This translates into CASSQEGAGGDGYTF.